This paragraph covers one TCR beta chain sequence. Its antigen is not identified. These data originate in a study of cytomegalovirus exposure and HLA in healthy donors. The primer mix had 60 Vbeta and 13 Jbeta primers. Sequenced by immunoSEQ multiplex PCR; TCRdb stores in-frame clones only, minus some. The data hold around 100,000 clones, with about 77% observed a single time. General study findings and limits: Rare TCR sequences predominated, though certain public TCRs were found in many donors. In the analysis, some V segments, TRBV6-2 and TRBV6-3 included, were excluded as indistinguishable.

Donors showed nominal health when sampled, although they likely had unrecorded immune exposures. The CDR3 length is 14 residues. CDR1 and CDR2 from the germline V gene are MNHEY and SMNVEV (reference sequence). The ends lost 7 bases at V and 1 base at J; junction bases unmatched: 6. This clonotype was sampled from a woman aged 50 to 60 in good health and CMV-seropositive. Material: PBMCs. J is TRBJ1-1 and V is TRBV27, with 7 bases that match TRBD1. In nucleotides, the CDR3 is TGTGCCAGCATGCGCGGGACAGCGAACACTGAAGCTTTCTTT. Translated: CASMRGTANTEAFF.